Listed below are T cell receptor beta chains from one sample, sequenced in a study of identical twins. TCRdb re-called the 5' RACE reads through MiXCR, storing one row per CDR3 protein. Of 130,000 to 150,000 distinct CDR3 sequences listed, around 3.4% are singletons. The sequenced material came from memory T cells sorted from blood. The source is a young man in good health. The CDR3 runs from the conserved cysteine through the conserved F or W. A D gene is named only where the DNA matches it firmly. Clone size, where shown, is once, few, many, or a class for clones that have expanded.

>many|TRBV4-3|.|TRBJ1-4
TGCGCCAGCAGACCCGGGGGCACCGCAACTAATGAAAAACTGTTTTTT
CASRPGGTATNEKLFF
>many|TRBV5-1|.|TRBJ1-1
TGCGCCAGCAGCTTGTTATCCGTGACAGAGAACACTGAAGCTTTCTTT
CASSLLSVTENTEAFF
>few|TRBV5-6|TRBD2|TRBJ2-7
TGTGCCAGCAGCTTGGTGGGGCTAGCGGGAGGGCCAACCACCTACGAGCAGTACTTC
CASSLVGLAGGPTTYEQYF
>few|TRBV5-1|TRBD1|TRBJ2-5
TGCGCCAGCACCAAGGACAGGGGACAGACCCAGTACTTC
CASTKDRGQTQYF
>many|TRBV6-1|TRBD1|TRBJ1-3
TGTGCCAGCAGCGCCGGGACAGGGGGAAACACCATATATTTT
CASSAGTGGNTIYF
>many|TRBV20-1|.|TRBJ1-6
TGCAGTGCTAGGGACCCGGGACTGGGGGGTAATTCACCCCTCCACTTT
CSARDPGLGGNSPLHF
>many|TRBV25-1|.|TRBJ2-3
TGTGCCAGCAGTGAAATCACAGCGACGAGCACAGATACGCAGTATTTT
CASSEITATSTDTQYF
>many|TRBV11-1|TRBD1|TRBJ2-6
TGTGCCAGCAGCTACTCTACCGGGACAGGGCCCTCTGGGGCCAACGTCCTGACTTTC
CASSYSTGTGPSGANVLTF
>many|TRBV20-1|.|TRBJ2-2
TGCAGTGCCGGACTTGAGACCACCGGGGAGCTGTTTTTT
CSAGLETTGELFF
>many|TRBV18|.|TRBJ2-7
TGTGCCAGCTCACCTCGGGACTGGAGCTCCTACGAGCAGTACTTC
CASSPRDWSSYEQYF
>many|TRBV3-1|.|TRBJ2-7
TGTGCCAGCAGCTTTAATATCCAGGGTGTCTACGAGCAGTACTTC
CASSFNIQGVYEQYF
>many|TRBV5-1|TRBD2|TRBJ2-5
TGCGCCAGCAGCTCCAAATTCGAGCGGGATTTCGAAGAGACCCAGTACTTC
CASSSKFERDFEETQYF
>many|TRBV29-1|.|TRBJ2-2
TGCAGCGTGGGGGTAGCGGCGAACACCGGGGAGCTGTTTTTT
CSVGVAANTGELFF
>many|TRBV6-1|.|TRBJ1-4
TGTGCCAGCAGTCGAGGGACCTCAACTAATGAAAAACTGTTTTTT
CASSRGTSTNEKLFF
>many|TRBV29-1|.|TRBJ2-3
TGCAGCTCCTCTTCCGGAGATACGCAGTATTTT
CSSSSGDTQYF
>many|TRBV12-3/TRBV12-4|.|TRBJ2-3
TGTGCCAGTGGGACGTCTAGCACAGATACGCAGTATTTT
CASGTSSTDTQYF
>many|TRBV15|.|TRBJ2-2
TGTGCCACCAGCAGAGATATAGCGTCCTCACAGTCCGGGGAGCTGTTTTTT
CATSRDIASSQSGELFF
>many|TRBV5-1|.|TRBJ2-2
TGCGCCAGCAGCTCTGTCGAGGCGGGCGCCGGGGAGCTGTTTTTT
CASSSVEAGAGELFF
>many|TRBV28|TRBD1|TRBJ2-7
TGTGCCAGCAGTTTAGACAGGGGAAAGGCCCCCCCACCCCATTACAGCTCCTACGAGCAGTACTTC
CASSLDRGKAPPPHYSSYEQYF
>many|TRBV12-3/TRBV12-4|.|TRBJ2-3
TGTGCCAGCAGTTTAGTTGTGGGACGCACAGATACGCAGTATTTT
CASSLVVGRTDTQYF
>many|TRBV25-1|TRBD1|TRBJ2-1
TGTGCCAGCACCGCTCAACCGGGACAGGGGGTAAATGAGCAGTTCTTC
CASTAQPGQGVNEQFF
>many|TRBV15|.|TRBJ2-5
TGTGCCACCAGCAGAGGGGTCCAAGAGACCCAGTACTTC
CATSRGVQETQYF
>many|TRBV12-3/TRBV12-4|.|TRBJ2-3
TGTGCCAGCAGCCGATTGAGGACAGGCACAGATACGCAGTATTTT
CASSRLRTGTDTQYF
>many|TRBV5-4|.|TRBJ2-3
TGTGCCAGCAGCTTGGACGCAGGCTCGAGCACAGATACGCAGTATTTT
CASSLDAGSSTDTQYF
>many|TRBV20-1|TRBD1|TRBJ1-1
TGCAGTGCTAGAGATCAGGGAGGACAGGGGTCCACTGAAGCTTTCTTT
CSARDQGGQGSTEAFF
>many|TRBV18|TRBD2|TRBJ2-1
TGTGCCAACAGCGGGACTAGCGAAGGTAGTGAGCAGTTCTTC
CANSGTSEGSEQFF
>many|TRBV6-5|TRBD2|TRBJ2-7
TGTGCCAGCAGTTACTCGACTAGCCGCACCTACGAGCAGTACTTC
CASSYSTSRTYEQYF
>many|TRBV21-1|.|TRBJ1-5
TGTGCCAGCAGCACTATGGACAGGGCCCCCCATCAGCCCCAGCATTTT
CASSTMDRAPHQPQHF
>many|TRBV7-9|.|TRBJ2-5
TGTGCCAGCAGCTTAGTAGCTCCGAGGGGCGAGACCCAGTACTTC
CASSLVAPRGETQYF
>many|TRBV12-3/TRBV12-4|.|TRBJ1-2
TGTGCCAGCAGTTTGACAAGTAACTATGGCTACACCTTC
CASSLTSNYGYTF
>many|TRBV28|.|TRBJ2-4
TGTGCCAGCAGTTCCCGCCGGGCCGGTCGGGACATTCAGTACTTC
CASSSRRAGRDIQYF
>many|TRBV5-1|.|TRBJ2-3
TGCGCCAGCAGCTTGGCGACCCATCCGGATACGCAGTATTTT
CASSLATHPDTQYF
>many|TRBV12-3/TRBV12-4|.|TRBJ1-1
TGTGCCAGCAGTTTGTTTCAGGGGCCGGACACTGAAGCTTTCTTT
CASSLFQGPDTEAFF
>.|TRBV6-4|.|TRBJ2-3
TGTGCCAGCAAAGATAGCGGAACTAGCACAGATACGCAGTATTTT
CASKDSGTSTDTQYF
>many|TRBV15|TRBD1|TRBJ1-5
TGTGCCACCAGCCCCACAGGGGATCAGCCCCAGCATTTT
CATSPTGDQPQHF
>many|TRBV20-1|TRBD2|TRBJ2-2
TGCGGGGCGGGAGGGAGGACATCGAACACCGGGGAGCTGTTTTTT
CGAGGRTSNTGELFF
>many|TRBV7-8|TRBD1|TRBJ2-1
TGTGCCAGCAGCCGGGTGTTGGGACAGACCTACAATGAGCAGTTCTTC
CASSRVLGQTYNEQFF
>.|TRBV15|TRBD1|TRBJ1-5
TGTGCCACCAGCAGAGGGACAGGGGCATCCTCTAGCAATCAGCCCCAGCATTTT
CATSRGTGASSSNQPQHF
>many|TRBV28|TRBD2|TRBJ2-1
TGTGCCAGCACCACTTCCGGAAGCGGGAGGAATGAGCAGTTCTTC
CASTTSGSGRNEQFF
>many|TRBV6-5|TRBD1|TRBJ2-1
TGTGCCAGCAGTCGACAGGGCGGTGAGCAGTTCTTC
CASSRQGGEQFF
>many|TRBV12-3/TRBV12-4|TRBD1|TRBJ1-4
TGTGCCAGCAGTTTAGTGGGACAGGGCCAAAAACTGTTTTTT
CASSLVGQGQKLFF
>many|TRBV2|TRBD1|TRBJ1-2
TGTGCCAGCAGGAGTAGTAGGGGACAGAGAAATGGCTACACCTTC
CASRSSRGQRNGYTF
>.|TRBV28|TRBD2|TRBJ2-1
TGTGCCAGCAGTACTATCACCGGGACTAGCGGGAGGAATGAGCAGTTCTTC
CASSTITGTSGRNEQFF
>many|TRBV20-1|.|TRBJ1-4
TGCAGTGCGTTTACAGGAGGTGAAAAACTGTTTTTT
CSAFTGGEKLFF
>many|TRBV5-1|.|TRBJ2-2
TGCGCCAGCAGCCCCCATGCAGGGGCGCGTAGGACCGGGGAGCTGTTTTTT
CASSPHAGARRTGELFF
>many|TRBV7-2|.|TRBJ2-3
TGTGCCAGCAGCGACCGCCGCCGGAGGGAAGATACGCAGTATTTT
CASSDRRRREDTQYF
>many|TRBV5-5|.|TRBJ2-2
TGTGCCAGCAGCTTGGAACTTGTGCTGCACACCGGGGAGCTGTTTTTT
CASSLELVLHTGELFF
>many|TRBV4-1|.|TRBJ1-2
TGCGCCAGCAGCCGCCAGGGTTACGGCTACACCTTC
CASSRQGYGYTF
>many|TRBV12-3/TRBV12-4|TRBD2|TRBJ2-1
TGTGCCAGCAGTTTTGGTAGCGGGAGGAGTTACAATGAGCAGTTCTTC
CASSFGSGRSYNEQFF
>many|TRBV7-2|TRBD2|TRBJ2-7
TGTGCCAGCAGCTTAGGGACAGCGGGAGGCGAGCAGTACTTC
CASSLGTAGGEQYF
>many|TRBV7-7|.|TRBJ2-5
TGTGCCAGCAGCTTAGAGGATAGAGAGACCCAGTACTTC
CASSLEDRETQYF